This T cell receptor beta chain was found in a study of immune cell composition in non-small cell lung cancer. Study-wide background: Tumours were mainly lung adenocarcinoma or squamous cell carcinoma. General observations from the study: Clones >0.5% enriched in tumour were rarer in adenocarcinoma (about 35%) than squamous (roughly 75%).

The assay was immunoSEQ multiplex PCR, and TCRdb's table has in-frame clones only and misses some. The data show fewer than 2,500 clones, with roughly 70% seen just once and about an eighth held by the top ten. Germline loops: CDR1 MDHEN, CDR2 SYDVKM. The V gene lost 2 bases and the J gene lost 8 bases, with 8 bases spanning the gap. The CDR3 is 12 amino acids. Normal lung was sampled as far from the tumour as possible, at least 3 cm. DNA was extracted from unsorted cell suspensions stored frozen. With respect to this clone: Its antigen remains unidentified.

The sequence was obtained from a human donor with non-small cell lung cancer. The chain has TRBV28 and TRBJ2-3; TRBD1 is a possible D gene (6 bases). The sequencing sample was made of non-adjacent lung tissue. This CDR3 is CASSLIGGTQYF. The CDR3 DNA follows: TGTGCCAGCAGTTTAATAGGGGGTACGCAGTATTTT.